Listed below are T cell receptor beta chains from one sample, sequenced in a study of cytomegalovirus exposure and HLA in healthy donors. Method: immunoSEQ multiplex PCR; TCRdb's copy keeps in-frame clones and lacks some. The sample consists of roughly 50,000 clones, 93% of them appearing once. Sequenced sample: PBMCs. These receptors originate from a woman aged 18-29 years in good health and CMV-seropositive. Each CDR3 is given with its conserved first and last residue. Fields, in order: CDR3 protein, CDR3 DNA, V gene, D gene, J gene. The D gene is left open where the match is weak.

CASSPRMNTEAFF | TGCGCCAGCAGCCCCAGAATGAACACTGAAGCTTTCTTT | TRBV4-1 | - | TRBJ1-1
CASSEGWPYEQYF | TGTGCCAGCAGTGAAGGGTGGCCGTACGAGCAGTACTTC | TRBV2 | - | TRBJ2-7
CASYKRGAYNEQFF | TGCGCCAGCTATAAGCGGGGGGCCTACAATGAGCAGTTCTTC | TRBV5-1 | TRBD2 | TRBJ2-1
CASSQEELAGEIRGDTQYF | TGTGCCAGCAGCCAAGAGGAACTAGCGGGGGAGATCAGAGGAGATACGCAGTATTTT | TRBV4-2 | TRBD2 | TRBJ2-3
CASSLDRVAANTEAFF | TGCGCCAGCAGCTTGGACAGGGTAGCCGCCAACACTGAAGCTTTCTTT | TRBV5-1 | - | TRBJ1-1
CASSLDSSGNTIYF | TGCGCCAGCAGCTTGGACAGCTCTGGAAACACCATATATTTT | TRBV5-1 | - | TRBJ1-3
CASSKVEGHEFSGANVLTF | TGTGCCAGCAGCAAAGTGGAAGGACACGAATTCTCTGGGGCCAACGTCCTGACTTTC | TRBV21-1 | - | TRBJ2-6
CASSLNQGDLPYEQYF | TGTGCCAGCAGCTTGAACCAGGGGGATTTGCCCTACGAGCAGTACTTC | TRBV5-4 | TRBD1 | TRBJ2-7
CASSSTSGGRAFF | TGTGCCAGCAGCTCCACCTCAGGGGGCCGGGCTTTCTTT | TRBV7-8 | TRBD1 | TRBJ1-1
CASSVGASGGGYEQYF | TGTGCCAGCAGCGTAGGGGCCTCAGGGGGCGGATACGAGCAGTACTTC | TRBV9 | TRBD1 | TRBJ2-7
CSVELESGANVLTF | TGCAGCGTTGAATTGGAGTCTGGGGCCAACGTCCTGACTTTC | TRBV29-1 | - | TRBJ2-6